This TCR beta chain was profiled in a study of blood T cell repertoires in COVID-19. Study processing details: Amplification with reference gene primers provided the estimates of nucleated cell counts. The data were produced by immunoSEQ multiplex PCR, yet TCRdb's version contains in-frame clones alone and is incomplete. The DNA gave D and trimming, while V, J and clone size come from that table. The table includes 35,000 to 45,000 clones, around 94% detected once. The germline V gene has CDR1 LNHDA and CDR2 SQIVND (reference sequence). The CDR3 runs 15 residues. V was pared by 2 bases and J by 4 bases, with 7 bases of the junction left unmatched.

V gene TRBV19 combines with J gene TRBJ2-7; the match to TRBD1 covers 8 bases. This TCR derives from a man aged 50 to 60 with COVID-19, enrolled during active disease. What was sequenced was peripheral blood. CDR3 sequence (DNA): TGTGCCAGTAGTATAAAGGGGCAGGGGGCATACGAGCAGTACTTC. It specifies CASSIKGQGAYEQYF. The full variable domain, rest sourced from reference TRBV19 and TRBJ2-7, is DGGITQSPKYLFRKEGQNVTLSCEQNLNHDAMYWYRQDPGQGLRLIYYSQIVNDFQKGDIAEGYSVSREKKESFPLTVTSAQKNPTAFYLCASSIKGQGAYEQYFGPGTRLTVT.